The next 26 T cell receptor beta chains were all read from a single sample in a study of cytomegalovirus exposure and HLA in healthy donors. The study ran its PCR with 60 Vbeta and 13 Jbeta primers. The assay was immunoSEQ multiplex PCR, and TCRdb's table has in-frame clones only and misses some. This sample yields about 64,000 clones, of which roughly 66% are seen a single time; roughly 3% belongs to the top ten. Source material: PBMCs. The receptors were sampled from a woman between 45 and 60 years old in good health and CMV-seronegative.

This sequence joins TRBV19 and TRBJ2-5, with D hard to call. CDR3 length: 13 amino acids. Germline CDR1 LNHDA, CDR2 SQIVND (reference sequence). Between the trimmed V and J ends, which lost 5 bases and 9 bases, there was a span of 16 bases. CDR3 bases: TGTGCCAGTAGTGAGTTTTTCGATCGTCCCCAGTACTTC. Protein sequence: CASSEFFDRPQYF.

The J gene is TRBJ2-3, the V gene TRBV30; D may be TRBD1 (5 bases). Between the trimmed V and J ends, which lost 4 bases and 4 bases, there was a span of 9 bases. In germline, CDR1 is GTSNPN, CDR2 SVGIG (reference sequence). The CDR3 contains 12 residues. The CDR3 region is CAWTGYSDTQYF. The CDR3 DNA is TGTGCCTGGACAGGGTATTCAGATACGCAGTATTTT.

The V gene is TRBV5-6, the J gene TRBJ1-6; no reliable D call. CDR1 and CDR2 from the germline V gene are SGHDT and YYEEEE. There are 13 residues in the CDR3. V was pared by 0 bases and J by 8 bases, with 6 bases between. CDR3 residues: CASSLDSDSPLHF. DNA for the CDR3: TGTGCCAGCAGCTTGGACAGTGATTCACCCCTCCACTTT.

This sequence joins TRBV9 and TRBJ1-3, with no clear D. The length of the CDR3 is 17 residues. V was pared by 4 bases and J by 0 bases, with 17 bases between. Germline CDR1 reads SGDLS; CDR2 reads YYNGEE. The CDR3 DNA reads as TGTGCCAGCAGCTTACGTCCTGGCCCAAGCTCTGGAAACACCATATATTTT. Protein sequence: CASSLRPGPSSGNTIYF.

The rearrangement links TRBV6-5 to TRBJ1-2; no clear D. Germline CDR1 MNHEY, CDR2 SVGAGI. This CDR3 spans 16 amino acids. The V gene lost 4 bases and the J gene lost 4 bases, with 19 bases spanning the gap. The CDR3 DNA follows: TGTGCCAGCAGTTCCGGGTCCATCGGAATCTTCTATGGCTACACCTTC. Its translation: CASSSGSIGIFYGYTF.

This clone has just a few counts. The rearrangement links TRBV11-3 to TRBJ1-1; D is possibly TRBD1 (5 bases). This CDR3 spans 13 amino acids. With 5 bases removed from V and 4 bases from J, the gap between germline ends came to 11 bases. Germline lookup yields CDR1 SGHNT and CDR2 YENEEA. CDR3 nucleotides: TGTGCCAGCAGCCTTAGACAGACCACTGAAGCTTTCTTT. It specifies CASSLRQTTEAFF.

CDR3 sequence reads: CASSLSAGTDTQYF. In DNA, the CDR3 is TGTGCCAGCAGCTTATCTGCGGGCACAGATACGCAGTATTTT. The rearrangement uses TRBV7-2 and TRBJ2-3; no reliable D call. This CDR3 is built from 14 residues. Trimming shortened V by 2 bases and J by 1 base, and 7 bases separated the two germline ends. Germline CDR1 reads SGHTA; CDR2 reads FQGNSA.

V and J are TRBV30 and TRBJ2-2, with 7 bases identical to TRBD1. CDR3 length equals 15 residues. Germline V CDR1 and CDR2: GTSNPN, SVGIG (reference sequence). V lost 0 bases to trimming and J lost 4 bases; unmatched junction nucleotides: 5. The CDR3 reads CAWSVIGGPTGELFF. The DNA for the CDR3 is TGTGCCTGGAGTGTAATAGGGGGCCCCACCGGGGAGCTGTTTTTT. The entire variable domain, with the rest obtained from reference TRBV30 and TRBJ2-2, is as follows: SQTIHQWPATLVQPVGSPLSLECTVEGTSNPNLYWYRQAAGRGLQLLFYSVGIGQISSEVPQNLSASRPQDRQFILSSKKLLLSDSGFYLCAWSVIGGPTGELFFGEGSRLTVL.

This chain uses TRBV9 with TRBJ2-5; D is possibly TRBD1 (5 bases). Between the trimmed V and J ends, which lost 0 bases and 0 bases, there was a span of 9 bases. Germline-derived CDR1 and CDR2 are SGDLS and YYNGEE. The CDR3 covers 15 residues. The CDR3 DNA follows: TGTGCCAGCAGCGTAGTCGCAGGGAACCAAGAGACCCAGTACTTC. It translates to CASSVVAGNQETQYF. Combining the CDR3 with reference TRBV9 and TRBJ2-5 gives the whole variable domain DSGVTQTPKHLITATGQRVTLRCSPRSGDLSVYWYQQSLDQGLQFLIQYYNGEERAKGNILERFSAQQFPDLHSELNLSSLELGDSALYFCASSVVAGNQETQYFGPGTRLLVL.

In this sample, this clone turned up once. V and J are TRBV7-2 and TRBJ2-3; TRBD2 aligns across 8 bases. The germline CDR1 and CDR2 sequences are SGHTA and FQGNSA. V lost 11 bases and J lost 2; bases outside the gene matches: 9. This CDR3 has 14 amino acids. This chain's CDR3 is CALGASGFTDTQYF. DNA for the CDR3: TGTGCCCTCGGAGCTAGCGGGTTCACAGATACGCAGTATTTT.

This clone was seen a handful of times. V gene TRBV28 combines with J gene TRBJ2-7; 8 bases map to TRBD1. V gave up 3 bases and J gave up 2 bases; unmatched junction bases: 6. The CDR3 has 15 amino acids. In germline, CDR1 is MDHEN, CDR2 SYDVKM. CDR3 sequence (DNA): TGTGCCAGCAGTTTCCCTGACAGGGGAACCTACGAGCAGTACTTC. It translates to CASSFPDRGTYEQYF.

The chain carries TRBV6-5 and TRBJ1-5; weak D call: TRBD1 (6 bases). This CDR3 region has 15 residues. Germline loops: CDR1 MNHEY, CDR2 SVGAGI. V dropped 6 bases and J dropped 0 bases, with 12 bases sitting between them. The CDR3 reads CASRKQGNSNQPQHF. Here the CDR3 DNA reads TGTGCCAGCAGGAAACAGGGAAATAGCAATCAGCCCCAGCATTTT.

The CDR3 nucleotides read TGTGCCAGCAGCCAACCGGGAGGGCCCGCAGATACGCAGTATTTT. Protein sequence: CASSQPGGPADTQYF. The rearrangement joins TRBV6-5 to TRBJ2-3; 8 positions match TRBD2. Germline CDR1 and CDR2: MNHEY and SVGAGI. The ends lost 6 bases at V and 4 bases at J; junction bases unmatched: 9. The CDR3 has 15 residues.

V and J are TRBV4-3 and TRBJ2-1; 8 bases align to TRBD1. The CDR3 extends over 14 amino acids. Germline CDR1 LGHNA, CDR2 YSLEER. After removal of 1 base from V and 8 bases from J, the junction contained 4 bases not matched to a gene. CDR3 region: CASSQGGQGYEQFF. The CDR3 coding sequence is TGCGCCAGCAGCCAAGGCGGACAGGGCTATGAGCAGTTCTTC.

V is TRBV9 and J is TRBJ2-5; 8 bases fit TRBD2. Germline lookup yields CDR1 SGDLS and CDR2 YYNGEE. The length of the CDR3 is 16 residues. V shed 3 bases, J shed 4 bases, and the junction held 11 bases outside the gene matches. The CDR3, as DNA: TGTGCCAGCAGCGAGGGACTAGTCGGGGAGCGAGAGACCCAGTACTTC. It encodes CASSEGLVGERETQYF.

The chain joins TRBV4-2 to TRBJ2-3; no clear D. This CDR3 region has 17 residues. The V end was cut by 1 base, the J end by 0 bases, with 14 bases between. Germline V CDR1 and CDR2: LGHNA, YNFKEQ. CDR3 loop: CASSQGFEASSTDTQYF. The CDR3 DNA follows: TGTGCCAGCAGCCAAGGTTTCGAGGCCTCTAGCACAGATACGCAGTATTTT.

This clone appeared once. The CDR3 nucleotides read TGTGCCAGCTCACCGTGGACAGGGGATATGAACGGGGAGCTGTTTTTT. As protein: CASSPWTGDMNGELFF. V gene TRBV18 combines with J gene TRBJ2-2; 9 bases agree with TRBD1. The CDR3 runs to 16 residues. The V and J ends lost 3 bases and 7 bases, in that order; junction bases with no gene match: 9. CDR1 and CDR2 (germline): KGHSH, LQKENI.

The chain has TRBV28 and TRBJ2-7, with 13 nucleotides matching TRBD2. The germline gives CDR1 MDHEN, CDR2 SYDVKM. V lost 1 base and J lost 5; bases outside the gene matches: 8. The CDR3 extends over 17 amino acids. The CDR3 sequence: CASSLSLGLAGEDEQYF. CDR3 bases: TGTGCCAGCAGTTTATCCCTAGGACTAGCGGGAGAAGACGAGCAGTACTTC.

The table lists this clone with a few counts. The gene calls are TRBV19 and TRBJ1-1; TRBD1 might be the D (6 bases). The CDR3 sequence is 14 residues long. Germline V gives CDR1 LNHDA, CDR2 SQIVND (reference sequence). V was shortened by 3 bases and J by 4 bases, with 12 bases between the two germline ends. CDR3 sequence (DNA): TGTGCCAGTAGTATGGGACATAAGGGCACTGAAGCTTTCTTT. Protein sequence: CASSMGHKGTEAFF.

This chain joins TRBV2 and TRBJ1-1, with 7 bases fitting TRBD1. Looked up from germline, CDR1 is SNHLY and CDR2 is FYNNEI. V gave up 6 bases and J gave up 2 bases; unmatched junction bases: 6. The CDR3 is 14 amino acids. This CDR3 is CASRRQGGNTEAFF. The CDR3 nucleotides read TGTGCCAGCAGGAGACAGGGTGGAAACACTGAAGCTTTCTTT. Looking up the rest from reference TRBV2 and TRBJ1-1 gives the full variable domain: EPEVTQTPSHQVTQMGQEVILRCVPISNHLYFYWYRQILGQKVEFLVSFYNNEISEKSEIFDDQFSVERPDGSNFTLKIRSTKLEDSAMYFCASRRQGGNTEAFFGQGTRLTVV.

DNA for the CDR3: TGTGCCAGCTCACCGGACGACAGGTACTACAATGAGCAGTTCTTC. Its protein is CASSPDDRYYNEQFF. V and J are TRBV18 and TRBJ2-1; D perhaps matches TRBD1 (6 bases). This CDR3 spans 15 amino acids. Per the germline V gene, CDR1 is KGHSH and CDR2 is LQKENI. Trimming pared 3 bases from V and 3 bases from J, leaving 12 bases between.

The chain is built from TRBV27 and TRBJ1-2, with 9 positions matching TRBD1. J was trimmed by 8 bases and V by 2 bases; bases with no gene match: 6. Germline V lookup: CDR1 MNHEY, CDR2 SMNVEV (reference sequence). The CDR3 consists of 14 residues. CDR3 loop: CASSLRDRVHGYTF. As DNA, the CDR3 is TGTGCCAGCAGTTTACGGGACAGGGTTCACGGCTACACCTTC.

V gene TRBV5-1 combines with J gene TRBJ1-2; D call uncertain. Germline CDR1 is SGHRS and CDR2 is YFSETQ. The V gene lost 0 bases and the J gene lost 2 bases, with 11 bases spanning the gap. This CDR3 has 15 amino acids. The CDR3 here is CASSLAQSINYGYTF. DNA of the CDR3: TGCGCCAGCAGCTTGGCACAGTCTATAAACTATGGCTACACCTTC.

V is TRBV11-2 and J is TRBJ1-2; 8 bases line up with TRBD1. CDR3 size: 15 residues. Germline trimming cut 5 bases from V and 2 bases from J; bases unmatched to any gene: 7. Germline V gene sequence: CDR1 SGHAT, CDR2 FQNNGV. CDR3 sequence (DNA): TGTGCCAGCAGCGGAACAGGGGGAAGCAACTATGGCTACACCTTC. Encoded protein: CASSGTGGSNYGYTF.

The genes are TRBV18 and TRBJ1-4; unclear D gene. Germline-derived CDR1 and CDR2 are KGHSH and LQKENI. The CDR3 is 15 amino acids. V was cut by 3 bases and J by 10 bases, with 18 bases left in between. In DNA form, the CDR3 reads TGTGCCAGCTCACCTGTCCCGGGAGTAAGGTCAAAACTGTTTTTT. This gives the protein CASSPVPGVRSKLFF.

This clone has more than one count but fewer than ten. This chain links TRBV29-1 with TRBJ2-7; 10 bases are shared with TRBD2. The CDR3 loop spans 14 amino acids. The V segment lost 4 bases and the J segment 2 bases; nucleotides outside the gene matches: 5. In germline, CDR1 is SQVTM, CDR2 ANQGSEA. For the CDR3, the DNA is TGCAGCGTTGTGAGACTAGCGGGCGCCTACGAGCAGTACTTC. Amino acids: CSVVRLAGAYEQYF.